The source of this TCR beta chain is a study of tumor-infiltrating lymphocytes in primary liver carcinoma (dated by TCRdb to the late 2010s). With respect to the entire study: Of the five patients, three men and two women aged 30 to 69 years, four had hepatocellular carcinoma and one had combined HCC and intrahepatic cholangiocarcinoma. The five patients had tumors staged T1-T3 N0M0, with maximum diameters ranging from roughly 4 to 10 cm. Each sample produced about 3.65 to 7.13 million productive TCRbeta reads, and read depth showed no significant difference between tissue types. For each liver tumor, the study sampled five regions along with adjacent normal tissue and blood, and applied TCRbeta repertoire sequencing, expression microarrays and whole-exome sequencing. TCRbeta repertoire sequencing covered 35 or so specimens from 5 patients: about 25 tumor regions, 5 adjacent noncancerous liver tissues and 5 peripheral blood samples. Reproducibility between technical replicate repertoires was high, with correlation coefficients above 0.98 and mean shared-clone rates approximately 0.91. General findings and caveats noted by the study authors: Pairs of tumor regions showed greater repertoire overlap (mean approximately 35%) than tumor-adjacent pairs (approximately 17%) or tumor-blood pairs (roughly 14%), which is consistent with antigen-driven expansion. With just a few patients in the study, the authors point out that the findings should be validated in a larger study. The top 250 clones accounted for a significantly greater share of the repertoire in tumors than in blood (p = 0.039). Bulk unsorted samples precluded comparing CD4+ and CD8+ T cell repertoires. Because only the TCR beta chain was sequenced and unpaired alpha chains were not captured, true repertoire diversity is likely underestimated.

Without any cell sorting, total RNA and DNA were co-extracted from roughly 18-30 mg of bulk tissue using the AllPrep DNA/RNA mini kit. Between November 2015 and early 2016, about 5 patients in China with histopathologically diagnosed primary liver carcinoma had their tumors surgically resected. Patients had chronic HBV infection and were treatment-naive at sampling. Fresh tumor and adjacent tissue pieces were bisected, with one half stored in RNAlater at -80 degrees C and the other half sent for histology. This clonotype came up once. Which antigen it targets is not known. A read error may explain this, as a much larger clone is one base away. A constant-region primer and ProtoScript II reverse transcriptase were used to reverse-transcribe TCRbeta-specific cDNA from 500 ng total RNA. Three nested multiplex PCR rounds, following a slightly modified ARM-PCR procedure, were used to build the TCRbeta libraries. Each of the first two PCR rounds ran for approximately 10 cycles using multiplex TRBV1-TRBV30 forward primers together with a Cbeta reverse primer. Sample barcodes and Illumina adapters were added in a final 25-cycle PCR with Deep VentR polymerase. Before sequencing, amplicons between 200 and 500 bp were purified from gel using a QIAquick gel extraction kit. The TCRbeta amplicons were sequenced with 250-bp paired-end reads on an Illumina HiSeq 2500. In the paper's pipeline: Quality trimming of reads was performed with Trimmomatic v0.33, and paired reads were merged with FLASH v1.2.11 so that full CDR3 sequences could be recovered. V, D and J germline segments were assigned to the rearranged TCRbeta sequences by MiGEC v1.2.1b. Clonotype statistics and Shannon-Wiener diversity indices were calculated with VDJtools v1.0.0. To cut down on sampling bias, every analysis after diversity analysis relied on just the 250 most abundant clonotypes from each sample. Using fastp at Q25 and MiXCR, TCRdb reprocessed the public reads and kept productive beta chains. Each record represents a unique CDR3 protein, reported with the most common genes and DNA among its rows. The V and J calls shown here were made by TCRdb, not taken from the authors' results. This sample comprises about 120,000 distinct CDR3 sequences, around two thirds of them detected only once. 8% to 9% of the sample is in the top ten clones.

The CDR3 numbers 15 residues from cysteine through phenylalanine. Left in the record is the CDR3 DNA by itself, 45 bases read in frame from the first base. CDR1 and CDR2 are read off the germline V gene as SGHRS and YFSETQ. The origin of this receptor is a woman aged 60 to 75 with primary liver carcinoma and hepatitis B virus infection. Input material: tumor-adjacent normal liver tissue. The sequence is built from TRBV5-1 and TRBJ1-1, with 7 bases aligning to TRBD1. The CDR3 is CACSQDRTLGTEAFF. The nucleotides are TGCGCCTGCAGCCAGGACAGGACCCTGGGCACTGAAGCTTTCTTT.